This TCR beta chain was profiled in a study of HIV-infected patients and healthy controls. Alpha and beta constant-region primers primed reverse transcription of around 0.5 ug RNA. Alpha and beta chain libraries were made separately by chain-specific third strand synthesis with multiplexing indices. TCRdb reanalysed the 5' RACE reads using MiXCR and keeps one entry per CDR3 protein. The sample consists of 15,000 to 20,000 distinct CDR3 sequences, roughly a tenth of them appearing once. This clonotype was picked up a small number of times. Whole blood was used without fractionation, so all unsorted peripheral T cells were included. From germline, CDR1 is SGHTA and CDR2 FQGTGA. The CDR3 length is 16 residues. The V gene end was trimmed by 5 bases and the J gene end by 2 bases; junction bases not matched to a gene: 8.

Material: blood. V usage is TRBV7-3 and J usage is TRBJ2-5, with TRBD1 matching over 10 bases. The clonotype was recovered from an adult in good health. CDR3 nucleotides: TGTGCCAGCAGCCCCGGGACAGGGGCTTCTCAAGAGACCCAGTACTTC. It is translated as CASSPGTGASQETQYF.